A single sample gave rise to the 29 T cell receptor beta chains below, sequenced in a study of T cell responses to AZD1222 COVID-19 vaccine. Here immunoSEQ multiplex PCR was the method, and the copy in TCRdb shows in-frame clones only, minus some. The data show 150,000 to 180,000 clones, about 87% seen once. Sequencing was performed on peripheral blood, taken on day 0 of AZD1222 vaccination. Receptors were obtained from an adult in good health.

The chain employs TRBV5-5 and TRBJ2-5; D remains unclear. The CDR3 is made up of 15 amino acids. V lost 1 base and J 4 bases, leaving 14 bases between the germline ends. CDR1 is SGHKS, CDR2 YYEKEE, per germline (reference sequence). This CDR3 is CASSLSLGWLETQYF. DNA for the CDR3: TGTGCCAGCAGCTTGTCTCTGGGGTGGTTAGAGACCCAGTACTTC.

Comment on this clone: One end of the junction is discordant with germline, which a read error may explain. This chain connects TRBV27 to TRBJ1-1; D is possibly TRBD1 (5 bases). This CDR3 is built from 14 residues. In germline, CDR1 is MNHEY, CDR2 SMNVEV (reference sequence). The CDR3 DNA reads as TGTGCCAGCAGTTTAGGGGGACTGAATACTGAAGCTTTCTTT. Its translation: CASSLGGLNTEAFF.

The rearrangement joins TRBV19 to TRBJ2-6, with TRBD1 as a possible D gene (6 bases). This CDR3 is 19 amino acids long. The V end lost 4 bases, the J end lost 2 bases, and 21 bases lay between the germline ends. Germline assignment: CDR1 LNHDA and CDR2 SQIVND (reference sequence). CDR3: CASSRTGGQTHAGANVLTF. The CDR3 DNA is TGTGCCAGTAGTAGGACCGGAGGACAGACCCACGCTGGGGCCAACGTCCTGACTTTC.

The chain couples TRBV19 to TRBJ1-1; no clear D gene. This CDR3 spans 11 amino acids. Germline loops: CDR1 LNHDA, CDR2 SQIVND (reference sequence). V was pared by 5 bases and J by 8 bases, with 9 bases between. CDR3 DNA sequence: TGTGCCAGTAGTCTTTGGCAGGAAGCTTTCTTT. As protein: CASSLWQEAFF.

The rearrangement links TRBV9 to TRBJ2-1; D may correspond to TRBD1 or TRBD2 (7 bases each). Germline CDR1 SGDLS, CDR2 YYNGEE. The CDR3 consists of 15 residues. The V gene lost 3 bases and the J gene lost 2 bases, with 12 bases spanning the gap. In DNA, the CDR3 is TGTGCCAGCAGCGAGGGGGGGACAGCCTACAATGAGCAGTTCTTC. The encoded protein is CASSEGGTAYNEQFF.

V is TRBV9 and J is TRBJ1-2; no definite D call. There are 15 residues in the CDR3. Trimming pared 0 bases from V and 3 bases from J, leaving 12 bases between. The germline V gene has CDR1 SGDLS and CDR2 YYNGEE. CDR3 DNA sequence: TGTGCCAGCAGCGTAGGCCCGGGCGCGGACTATGGCTACACCTTC. This encodes CASSVGPGADYGYTF.

With regard to this clone: A read error may account for a junction end that differs from germline. The CDR3 DNA reads as TGTGCCAGCAGTTACTCAACGGGGTTGAGGGCTTTT. This gives the protein CASSYSTGLRAF. J is TRBJ1-1 and V is TRBV6-6, with unresolved D. The germline V gene has CDR1 MNHNY and CDR2 SVGAGI (reference sequence). CDR3 length: 12 residues.

The chain couples TRBV5-1 to TRBJ2-2; a weak D match, TRBD1 (5 bases). Deletions cut 1 base from V and 5 bases from J, with 9 bases between. Germline V lookup: CDR1 SGHRS, CDR2 YFSETQ. The CDR3 totals 14 residues. The CDR3 coding sequence is TGCGCCAGCAGCTTGTTGACAGTTACCGGGGAGCTGTTTTTT. Translation gives CASSLLTVTGELFF.

The CDR3 region has the DNA TGTGCCAGCAGTCTTCACCCACCCACGGGAGCTACCTATGGCTACACCTTC. Translation: CASSLHPPTGATYGYTF. The genes are TRBV6-6 and TRBJ1-2; D is uncertain. This CDR3 region has 17 residues. Germline CDR1 is MNHNY and CDR2 is SVGAGI (reference sequence). V was shortened by 5 bases and J by 4 bases, with 23 bases between the two germline ends.

Comments on this clone: This sample also contains other DNA sequences that code for the same CDR3. This sequence joins TRBV6-1 and TRBJ1-5; D possibly corresponds to TRBD1 (5 bases). Per the germline V gene, CDR1 is MNHNS and CDR2 is SASEGT. Trimming removed 3 bases from V and 7 bases from J, with 13 bases in between. This CDR3 has 14 residues. DNA of the CDR3: TGTGCCAGCAGTGAGGGGGGTCACGGGCAGCCCCAGCATTTT. Residues: CASSEGGHGQPQHF.

The chain employs TRBV27 and TRBJ2-2; 10 bases agree with TRBD1. Germline V gene data show CDR1 as MNHEY and CDR2 as SMNVEV (reference sequence). The CDR3 contains 17 residues. With 10 bases clipped from V and 1 base from J, the junction kept 12 bases outside the gene matches. DNA of the CDR3: TGTGCCACCCATCCGGGACAGGGGTTGGGGAACACCGGGGAGCTGTTTTTT. It encodes CATHPGQGLGNTGELFF.

This clone occurred once. This sequence joins TRBV10-3 and TRBJ2-2; 10 bases map to TRBD1. The J segment lost 5 bases and the V segment lost 5 bases, leaving 8 bases of the junction unmatched. The CDR3 totals 16 residues. Germline assignment: CDR1 ENHRY and CDR2 SYGVKD. The DNA of the CDR3 is TGTGCCATCAGTTCCTCGGACAGGGGGGATACCGGGGAGCTGTTTTTT. Translating gives CAISSSDRGDTGELFF.

J is TRBJ1-2 and V is TRBV7-9, with D tentatively TRBD1 (5 bases). This CDR3 comprises 16 residues. Trimming stripped 7 bases from V and 5 bases from J, with 23 bases between. Germline V gives CDR1 SEHNR, CDR2 FQNEAQ (reference sequence). Written as DNA, the CDR3 is TGTGCCAGCACGGCCTTGGTAGCCAGGGTTGGGTATGGCTACACCTTC. Translation: CASTALVARVGYGYTF.

The rearrangement joins TRBV28 to TRBJ1-3; D is ambiguous. CDR1 is MDHEN, CDR2 SYDVKM, per germline. V lost 6 bases and J 3 bases, leaving 12 bases between the germline ends. The CDR3 runs 14 residues. CDR3 residues: CASSNIGFGNTIYF. CDR3 nucleotides: TGTGCCAGCAGCAACATAGGTTTTGGAAACACCATATATTTT.

J is TRBJ2-1 and V is TRBV3-1 (or the pseudogene TRBV3-2); D might be TRBD2 (5 bases). The germline gives CDR1 LGHDT, CDR2 YNNKEL (reference sequence). CDR3 length: 15 amino acids. Trimming took off 4 bases at V and 5 bases at J, with 15 bases between the two ends. This CDR3 reads CASSPRTSGNNEQFF. The CDR3 DNA reads TGTGCCAGCAGCCCTCGGACCTCCGGGAACAATGAGCAGTTCTTC.

The V call is TRBV6-5, the J call TRBJ2-7; tentative D call: TRBD1 (5 bases). The CDR3 runs 14 residues. V was pared by 5 bases and J by 0 bases, with 11 bases between. In germline, CDR1 is MNHEY, CDR2 SVGAGI. CDR3 amino acids: CASSTVDISYEQYF. CDR3 nucleotide sequence: TGTGCCAGCAGTACCGTGGACATCTCCTACGAGCAGTACTTC.

J is TRBJ2-1 and V is TRBV6-5, with no clear D. The CDR3 extends over 15 amino acids. Trimming took 9 bases from V and 5 from J, leaving 20 bases between them. Germline lookup yields CDR1 MNHEY and CDR2 SVGAGI. The CDR3 DNA sequence: TGTGCCAGTTCTCGTTTACCCAGGCCGGACAATGAGCAGTTCTTC. It translates to CASSRLPRPDNEQFF.

This clone was detected once. This rearrangement joins TRBV24-1 to TRBJ1-1; D gene uncertain. The CDR3 has 15 residues. Trimming stripped 1 base from V and 1 base from J, with 9 bases between. Per germline, CDR1 KGHDR and CDR2 SFDVKD. The CDR3 DNA follows: TGTGCCACCAGTGATTTACAGAAAACGAACACTGAAGCTTTCTTT. Protein sequence: CATSDLQKTNTEAFF.

The gene calls are TRBV28 and TRBJ2-7; the D is unclear. This CDR3 comprises 15 residues. V was shortened by 1 base and J by 2 bases, with 12 bases between the two germline ends. CDR1 is MDHEN and CDR2 is SYDVKM in the germline V gene. The CDR3: CASSLLQQMAYEQYF. The CDR3 nucleotides are TGTGCCAGCAGTTTATTACAACAGATGGCCTACGAGCAGTACTTC.

The chain is built from TRBV3-1 (or the pseudogene TRBV3-2) and TRBJ1-4, with D possibly matching TRBD1 (6 bases). The CDR3 consists of 17 residues. Germline V CDR1 and CDR2: LGHDT, YNNKEL (reference sequence). Trimming removed 4 bases at V and 13 bases at J, with 28 bases between. The CDR3 DNA reads TGTGCCAGCAGCCCCGACCCCCGACAGGCGATGTCTGGTGGACTGTTTTTT. Its translation is CASSPDPRQAMSGGLFF.

J is TRBJ1-6 and V is TRBV6-2 or TRBV6-3; 9 bases fit TRBD1. V dropped 0 bases and J dropped 7; count of bases not matched to a gene: 4. This CDR3 region has 16 residues. The germline V gene encodes CDR1 MNHEY and CDR2 SVGEGT. CDR3 nucleotide sequence: TGTGCCAGCAGTTACTCTGGGACAGGGTGGAATTCACCCCTCCACTTT. Protein: CASSYSGTGWNSPLHF.

The CDR3 here is CASSADRNYGYTF. The DNA for the CDR3 is TGTGCCAGCAGTGCGGACAGAAACTATGGCTACACCTTC. The V call is TRBV6-4, the J call TRBJ1-2, with D perhaps matching TRBD1 (6 bases). The CDR3 sequence is 13 residues long. The V and J ends lost 4 bases and 2 bases respectively, with 8 bases between them. Germline V gene data show CDR1 as MRHNA and CDR2 as SNTAGT.

This clone was seen only a few times. The genes are TRBV7-2 and TRBJ1-2, with D unclear. Trimming took off 8 bases at V and 2 bases at J, with 12 bases between the two ends. Germline V gives CDR1 SGHTA, CDR2 FQGNSA. The CDR3 consists of 13 residues. This CDR3 is CASDPGTNYGYTF. The CDR3 bases are TGTGCCAGCGACCCTGGCACCAACTATGGCTACACCTTC. Supplemented by reference TRBV7-2 and TRBJ1-2, the full variable domain reads GAGVSQSPSNKVTEKGKDVELRCDPISGHTALYWYRQSLGQGLEFLIYFQGNSAPDKSGLPSDRFSAERTGGSVSTLTIQRTQQEDSAVYLCASDPGTNYGYTFGSGTRLTVV.

The chain is built from TRBV5-1 and TRBJ2-1; TRBD2 matches at 7 bases. The CDR3 totals 17 residues. Trimming removed 4 bases from V and 7 bases from J; junction bases left unmatched: 17. The V gene's germline CDR1 is SGHRS and CDR2 YFSETQ. DNA for the CDR3: TGCGCCAGCAGCCAGACTCCGACTAGCACTTACGGGAATGAGCAGTTCTTC. Residues: CASSQTPTSTYGNEQFF.

The rearrangement joins TRBV7-2 to TRBJ2-5; 7 nucleotides align to TRBD1. With 5 bases clipped from V and 1 base from J, the junction kept 1 base outside the gene matches. The CDR3 loop spans 13 amino acids. Germline V gives CDR1 SGHTA, CDR2 FQGNSA. The CDR3 loop is CASSGTVQETQYF. DNA of the CDR3: TGTGCCAGCAGCGGGACAGTCCAAGAGACCCAGTACTTC.

This clone was seen only once. DNA of the CDR3: TGTGCCAGCAGTGCATATAGGAGTAATGAAAAACTGTTTTTT. It encodes CASSAYRSNEKLFF. The V and J genes are TRBV2 and TRBJ1-4; D not resolved. The CDR3 loop spans 14 amino acids. The V and J ends lost 4 bases and 4 bases respectively, with 10 bases between them. Looked up from germline, CDR1 is SNHLY and CDR2 is FYNNEI.

V gene TRBV5-1 combines with J gene TRBJ2-3; 12 positions match TRBD2. CDR3 length: 17 residues. With 0 bases clipped from V and 5 bases from J, the junction kept 7 bases outside the gene matches. Germline assignment: CDR1 SGHRS and CDR2 YFSETQ. This CDR3 is CASSLASTSGGGDTQYF. The DNA of the CDR3 is TGCGCCAGCAGCTTGGCCTCGACTAGCGGGGGAGGAGATACGCAGTATTTT.

The chain is built from TRBV19 and TRBJ1-2; D possibly corresponds to TRBD1 (5 bases). The germline V gene encodes CDR1 LNHDA and CDR2 SQIVND (reference sequence). The CDR3 is 14 amino acids. The V gene lost 6 bases and the J gene lost 0 bases, with 11 bases spanning the gap. The CDR3 DNA sequence: TGTGCCAGTAGGAAGGACATTTCTAACTATGGCTACACCTTC. This gives the protein CASRKDISNYGYTF.

This clone was observed a single time. This chain uses TRBV6-5 with TRBJ1-1, with D possibly being TRBD1 (5 bases). Trimming removed 6 bases from V and 6 bases from J, with 20 bases in between. CDR3 length: 15 residues. The germline CDR1 and CDR2 sequences are MNHEY and SVGAGI. In nucleotides, the CDR3 is TGTGCCAGCAGAGGGCAGGGAACCTTCTTAGCTGAAGCTTTCTTT. Residues: CASRGQGTFLAEAFF.